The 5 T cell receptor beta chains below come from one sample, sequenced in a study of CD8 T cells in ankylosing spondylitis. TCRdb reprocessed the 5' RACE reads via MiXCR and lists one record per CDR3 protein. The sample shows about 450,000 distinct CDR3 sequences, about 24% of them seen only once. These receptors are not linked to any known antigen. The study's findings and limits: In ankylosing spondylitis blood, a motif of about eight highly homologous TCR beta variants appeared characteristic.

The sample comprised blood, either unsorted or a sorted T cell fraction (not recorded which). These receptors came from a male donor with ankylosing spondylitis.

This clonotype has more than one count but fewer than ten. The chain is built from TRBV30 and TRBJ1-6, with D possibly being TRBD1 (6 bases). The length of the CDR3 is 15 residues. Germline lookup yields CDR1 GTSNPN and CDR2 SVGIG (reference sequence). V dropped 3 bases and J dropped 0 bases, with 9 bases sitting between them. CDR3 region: CAWRGGYSYNSPLHF. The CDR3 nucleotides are TGTGCCTGGAGAGGGGGATACTCCTATAATTCACCCCTCCACTTT.

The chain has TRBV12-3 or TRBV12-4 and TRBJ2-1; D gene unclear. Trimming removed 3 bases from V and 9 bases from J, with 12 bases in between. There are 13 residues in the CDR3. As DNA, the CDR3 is TGTGCCAGCAGTTTTGAAGGGCACACTGAGCAGTTCTTC. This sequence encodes CASSFEGHTEQFF.

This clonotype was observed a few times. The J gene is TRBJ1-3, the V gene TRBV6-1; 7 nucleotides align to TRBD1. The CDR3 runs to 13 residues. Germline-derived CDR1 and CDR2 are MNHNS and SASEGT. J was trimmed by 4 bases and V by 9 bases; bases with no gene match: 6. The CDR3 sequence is CASGQAGGNTIYF. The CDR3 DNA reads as TGTGCCAGTGGACAGGCCGGGGGAAACACCATATATTTT.

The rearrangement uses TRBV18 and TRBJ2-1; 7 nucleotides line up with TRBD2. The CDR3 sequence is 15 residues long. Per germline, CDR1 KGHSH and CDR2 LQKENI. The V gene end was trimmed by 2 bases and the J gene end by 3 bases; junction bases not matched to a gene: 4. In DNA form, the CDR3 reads TGTGCCAGCTCACCATTGGCTAGCGGCTACAATGAGCAGTTCTTC. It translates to CASSPLASGYNEQFF.

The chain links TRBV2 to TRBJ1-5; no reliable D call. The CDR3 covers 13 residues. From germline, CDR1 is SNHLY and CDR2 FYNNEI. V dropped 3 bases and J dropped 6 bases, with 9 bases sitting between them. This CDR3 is CASSEGSGQPQHF. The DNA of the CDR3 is TGTGCCAGCAGTGAGGGGTCGGGTCAGCCCCAGCATTTT. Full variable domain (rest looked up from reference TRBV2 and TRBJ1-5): EPEVTQTPSHQVTQMGQEVILRCVPISNHLYFYWYRQILGQKVEFLVSFYNNEISEKSEIFDDQFSVERPDGSNFTLKIRSTKLEDSAMYFCASSEGSGQPQHFGDGTRLSIL.